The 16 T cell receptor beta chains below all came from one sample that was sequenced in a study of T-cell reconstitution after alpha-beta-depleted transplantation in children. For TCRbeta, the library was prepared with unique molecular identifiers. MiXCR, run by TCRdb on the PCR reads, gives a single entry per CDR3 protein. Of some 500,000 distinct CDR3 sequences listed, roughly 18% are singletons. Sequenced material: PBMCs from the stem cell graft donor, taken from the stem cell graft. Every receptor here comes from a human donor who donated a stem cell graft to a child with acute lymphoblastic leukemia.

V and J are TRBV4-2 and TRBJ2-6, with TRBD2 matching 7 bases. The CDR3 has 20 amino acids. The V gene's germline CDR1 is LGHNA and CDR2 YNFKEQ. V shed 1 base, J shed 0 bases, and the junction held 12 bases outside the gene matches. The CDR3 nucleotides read TGTGCCAGCAGCCAAGTGAGTCTCGGGAGGACGTACTCTGGGGCCAACGTCCTGACTTTC. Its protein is CASSQVSLGRTYSGANVLTF.

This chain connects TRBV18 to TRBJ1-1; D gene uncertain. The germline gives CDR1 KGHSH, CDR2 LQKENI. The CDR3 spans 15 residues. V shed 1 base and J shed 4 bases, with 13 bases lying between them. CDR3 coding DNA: TGTGCCAGCTCACCACTTGGAGGTTTCGGCACTGAAGCTTTCTTT. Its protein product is CASSPLGGFGTEAFF.

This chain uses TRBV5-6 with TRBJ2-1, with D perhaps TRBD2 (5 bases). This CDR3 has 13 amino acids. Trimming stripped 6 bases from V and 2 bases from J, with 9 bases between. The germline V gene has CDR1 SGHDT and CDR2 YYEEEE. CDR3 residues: CASTVGAYNEQFF. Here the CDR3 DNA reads TGTGCCAGCACTGTGGGAGCCTACAATGAGCAGTTCTTC. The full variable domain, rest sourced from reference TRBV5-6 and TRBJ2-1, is DAGVTQSPTHLIKTRGQQVTLRCSPKSGHDTVSWYQQALGQGPQFIFQYYEEEERQRGNFPDRFSGHQFPNYSSELNVNALLLGDSALYLCASTVGAYNEQFFGPGTRLTVL.

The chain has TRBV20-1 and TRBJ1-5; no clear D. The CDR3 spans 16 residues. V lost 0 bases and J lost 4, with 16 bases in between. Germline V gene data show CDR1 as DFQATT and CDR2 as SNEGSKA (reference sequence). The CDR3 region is CSARDPRQVGNQPQHF. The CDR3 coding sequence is TGCAGTGCTAGAGACCCCCGGCAGGTCGGAAATCAGCCCCAGCATTTT.

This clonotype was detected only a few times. CDR3 in DNA: TGCAGTGCCTCCCCTACGGGACCGGTCGATGAGCAGTTCTTC. Its translation is CSASPTGPVDEQFF. The J gene is TRBJ2-1, the V gene TRBV20-1; D might be TRBD1 or TRBD2, each matching 5 bases. Germline V CDR1 and CDR2: DFQATT, SNEGSKA (reference sequence). This CDR3 comprises 14 residues. Trimming took 6 bases from V and 8 from J, leaving 20 bases between them.

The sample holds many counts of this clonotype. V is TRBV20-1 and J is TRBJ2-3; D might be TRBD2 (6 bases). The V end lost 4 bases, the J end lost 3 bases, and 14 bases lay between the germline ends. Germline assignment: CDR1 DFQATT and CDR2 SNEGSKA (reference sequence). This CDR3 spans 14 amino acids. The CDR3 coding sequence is TGCAGTGCTAATCGAGGAAGCGGGACAGATACGCAGTATTTT. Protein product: CSANRGSGTDTQYF.

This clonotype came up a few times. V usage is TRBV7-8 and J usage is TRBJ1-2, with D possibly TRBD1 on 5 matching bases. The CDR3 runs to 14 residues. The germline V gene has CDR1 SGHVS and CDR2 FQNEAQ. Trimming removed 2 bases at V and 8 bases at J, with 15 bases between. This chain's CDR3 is CASSLRTGTRGYTF. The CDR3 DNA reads TGTGCCAGCAGCTTAAGGACGGGGACTAGAGGCTACACCTTC.

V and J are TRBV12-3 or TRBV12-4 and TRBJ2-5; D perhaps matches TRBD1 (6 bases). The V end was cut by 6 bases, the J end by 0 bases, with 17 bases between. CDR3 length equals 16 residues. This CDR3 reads CASRDSGTPYQETQYF. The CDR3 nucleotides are TGTGCCAGCAGGGATTCCGGGACACCGTACCAAGAGACCCAGTACTTC.

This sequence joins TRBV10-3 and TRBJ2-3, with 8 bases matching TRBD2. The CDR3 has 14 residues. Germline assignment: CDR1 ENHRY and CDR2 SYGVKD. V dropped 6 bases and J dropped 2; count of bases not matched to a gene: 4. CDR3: CAIRAAGATDTQYF. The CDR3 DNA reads TGTGCCATCAGGGCAGCGGGAGCCACAGATACGCAGTATTTT.

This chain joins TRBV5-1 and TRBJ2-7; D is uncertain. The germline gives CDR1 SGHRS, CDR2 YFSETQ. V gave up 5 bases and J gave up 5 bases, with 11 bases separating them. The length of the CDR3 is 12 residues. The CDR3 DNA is TGCGCCAGCAGTAACATCGGTGACGAGCAGTACTTC. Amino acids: CASSNIGDEQYF.

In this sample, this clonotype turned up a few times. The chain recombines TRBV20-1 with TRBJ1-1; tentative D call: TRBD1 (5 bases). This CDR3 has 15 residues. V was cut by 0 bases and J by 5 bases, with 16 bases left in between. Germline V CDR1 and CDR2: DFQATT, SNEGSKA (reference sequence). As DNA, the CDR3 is TGCAGTGCTAGAGATCCCCCAGAAAAGGGGACTGAAGCTTTCTTT. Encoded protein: CSARDPPEKGTEAFF.

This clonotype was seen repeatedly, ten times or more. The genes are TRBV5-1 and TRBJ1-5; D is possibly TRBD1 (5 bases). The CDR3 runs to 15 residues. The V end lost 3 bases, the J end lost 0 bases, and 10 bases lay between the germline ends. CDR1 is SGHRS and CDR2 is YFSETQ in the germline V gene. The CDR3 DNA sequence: TGCGCCAGCAGCTCCGACAGCTATAGCAATCAGCCCCAGCATTTT. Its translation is CASSSDSYSNQPQHF. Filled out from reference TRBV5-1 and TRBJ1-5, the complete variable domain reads KAGVTQTPRYLIKTRGQQVTLSCSPISGHRSVSWYQQTPGQGLQFLFEYFSETQRNKGNFPGRFSGRQFSNSRSEMNVSTLELGDSALYLCASSSDSYSNQPQHFGDGTRLSIL.

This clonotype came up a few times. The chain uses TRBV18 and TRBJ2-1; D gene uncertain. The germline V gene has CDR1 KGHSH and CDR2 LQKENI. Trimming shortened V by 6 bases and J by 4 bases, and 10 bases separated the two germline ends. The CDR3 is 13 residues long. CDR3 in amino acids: CASSPIEYNEQFF. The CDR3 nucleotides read TGTGCCAGCTCGCCTATTGAATACAATGAGCAGTTCTTC.

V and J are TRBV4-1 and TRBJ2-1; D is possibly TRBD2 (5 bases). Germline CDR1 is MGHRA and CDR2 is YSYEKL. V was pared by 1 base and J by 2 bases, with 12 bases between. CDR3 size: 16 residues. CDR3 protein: CASSQVGRKTYNEQFF. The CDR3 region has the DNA TGCGCCAGCAGCCAAGTGGGGAGAAAAACCTACAATGAGCAGTTCTTC.

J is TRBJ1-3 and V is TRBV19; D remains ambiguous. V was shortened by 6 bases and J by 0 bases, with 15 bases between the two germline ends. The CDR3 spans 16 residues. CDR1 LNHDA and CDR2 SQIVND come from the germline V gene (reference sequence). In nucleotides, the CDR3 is TGTGCCAGTAGATCCTGGGTGGATGACTCTGGAAACACCATATATTTT. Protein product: CASRSWVDDSGNTIYF.

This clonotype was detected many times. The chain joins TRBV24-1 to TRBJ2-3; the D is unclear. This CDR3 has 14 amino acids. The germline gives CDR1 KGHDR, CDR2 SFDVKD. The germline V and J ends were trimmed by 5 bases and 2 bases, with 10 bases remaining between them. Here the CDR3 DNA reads TGTGCCACCAGTGTATCCCCTCTCACAGATACGCAGTATTTT. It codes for CATSVSPLTDTQYF.